Listed below are T cell receptor beta chains from one sample, sequenced in a study of cytomegalovirus exposure and HLA in healthy donors. Measured with immunoSEQ multiplex PCR; TCRdb has only the in-frame clones, and not every one. Of about 150,000 clones in the sample, over 70% were seen once. The sequenced material came from PBMCs. The receptors were gathered from a woman between 35 and 50 years old in good health and CMV-seronegative. Both conserved end residues are part of each CDR3. The D gene is left open where the match is weak. Some rows mark clone size as missing; the rest say once, few, many or name a class of expanded clone.

>16|few|TRBV7-3|TRBJ2-2|TRBD1
TGTGCCAGCAGCTTAACGCCAGGGGGCTATACCGGGGAGCTGTTTTTT
CASSLTPGGYTGELFF
>15|-|TRBV5-6|TRBJ1-5|-
TGTGCCAGCAGCCGAGGGGGGGTTGTCAGTCAGCCCCAGCATTTT
CASSRGGVVSQPQHF
>15|-|TRBV19|TRBJ2-1|TRBD2
TGTGCCAGCCGGCAACGGAGCGGGGATTACAATGAGCAGTTCTTC
CASRQRSGDYNEQFF
>13|few|TRBV29-1|TRBJ1-5|-
TGCAGCGTTGTAACAGGGAGGGATCAGCCCCAGCATTTT
CSVVTGRDQPQHF
>16|few|TRBV7-2|TRBJ2-3|-
TGTGCCAGCAGCTTGAACAGGGCGTCGGTCACAGATACGCAGTATTTT
CASSLNRASVTDTQYF
>15|few|TRBV6-1|TRBJ2-5|-
TGTGCCAGCAGTGAAGCTCCACTAGTGCGGGAGACCCAGTACTTC
CASSEAPLVRETQYF
>15|-|TRBV6-1|TRBJ2-7|TRBD1
TGTGCCAGCAGTGAAGCGGGGACAGGCTCCTACGAGCAGTACTTC
CASSEAGTGSYEQYF
>17|-|TRBV5-1|TRBJ2-4|-
TGCGCCAGCAGCTTGAGCCAGGGCGGCACTAAACACTCCATTCAGTACTTC
CASSLSQGGTKHSIQYF
>15|-|TRBV13|TRBJ2-2|TRBD2
TGTGCCAGCAGCTTACGGGGGGGCAGCACCGGGGAGCTGTTTTTT
CASSLRGGSTGELFF
>17|-|TRBV9|TRBJ2-2|-
TGTGCCAGCAGCGTAGGGGCCTGGGGCGCCAGGGTTGGGGAGCTGTTTTTT
CASSVGAWGARVGELFF
>15|-|TRBV19|TRBJ2-2|-
TGTGCCAGCGTCAGGGGCCCAGGTATCACCGGGGAGCTGTTTTTT
CASVRGPGITGELFF
>14|once|TRBV7-7|TRBJ2-5|-
TGTGCCAGCAGCTTAGCTGGAGGCTCTGAGACCCAGTACTTC
CASSLAGGSETQYF
>14|-|TRBV19|TRBJ2-5|TRBD1
TGTGCCAGTAGTATTGGGACAGACGGAGAGACCCAGTACTTC
CASSIGTDGETQYF